This is a list of T cell receptor beta chains from one sample in a study of Ad26.COV2.S vaccination and SARS-CoV-2 variants. Clones were sequenced by immunoSEQ multiplex PCR, and TCRdb holds only the in-frame ones, with some missing. The sample has about 480,000 clones, around nine tenths seen once. This material consisted of peripheral blood, taken in a trial of Ad26.COV2.S vaccine versus placebo. The receptor set was obtained from a person between 18 and 65 years old who received the Ad26.COV2.S COVID-19 vaccine or a placebo. CDR3s leave out the opening cysteine and the closing phenylalanine or tryptophan. Size is omitted from some rows. Given values are once, few, many or a class for expanded clones.

V gene	J gene	clone size	CDR3 protein
TRBV28	TRBJ2-3	.	ASRELTAGTDTQY
TRBV5-6	TRBJ1-3	few	ASSSPGFSGNTIY
TRBV28	TRBJ2-5	.	ASSFLRAARTGNWETQY
TRBV3-1/TRBV3-2	TRBJ2-5	.	ASSPSGKTQY
TRBV3-1/TRBV3-2	TRBJ2-1	.	ASSEATSGAYNEQF
TRBV6-4	TRBJ1-5	.	ALLWDRGFNNQPQH
TRBV28	TRBJ1-5	.	ASSFRGQAFNQPQH
TRBV7-9	TRBJ1-4	once	ASSLGGGRNEKLF
TRBV2	TRBJ1-2	once	ASMGREGPLGGYT
TRBV5-1	TRBJ2-7	.	ASSLGPGDSSYEQY
TRBV2	TRBJ1-6	.	ASRGGGISPLH
TRBV29-1	TRBJ1-2	.	SVGQGAGGYT
TRBV20-1	TRBJ2-1	.	SASPSGYNEQF
TRBV28	TRBJ1-4	.	ASSRNSQGAREKLF
TRBV7-2	TRBJ2-1	.	ASSLARYNEQF
TRBV5-1	TRBJ1-1	.	ASSLGPRGNTEAF
TRBV6-5	TRBJ1-1	.	ASSYLPGQGNTEAF
TRBV30	TRBJ2-1	.	AWSSSAGNNEQF
TRBV6-1	TRBJ1-5	.	ASSEVEGSYSNQPQH
TRBV12-5	TRBJ2-3	once	ASALSGRTDTQY
TRBV18	TRBJ2-5	.	ASSPSVRETQY
TRBV6-5	TRBJ1-2	few	ASRSQDSLNYGYT
TRBV3-1/TRBV3-2	TRBJ2-2	.	ASSQAGVIGELF
TRBV3-1/TRBV3-2	TRBJ2-2	.	ASSPRQGSFDTGELF
TRBV6-6	TRBJ2-3	.	ASSYAGRTDTQY
TRBV25-1	TRBJ2-2	once	ASSGRAGVTGELF
TRBV19	TRBJ2-7	.	ASSIDAGLAGSAREQY
TRBV6-5	TRBJ2-2	.	ASSPLGGRAEELF
TRBV25-1	TRBJ1-6	.	ASSERGGPPPLH
TRBV20-1	TRBJ1-5	.	SASFGAFNQPQH
TRBV29-1	TRBJ2-1	.	SVDQSTLAGGVDEQF
TRBV2	TRBJ2-1	once	ASKRDHNEQF
TRBV19	TRBJ1-5	.	ASSESNPFGQPQH
TRBV2	TRBJ2-7	.	ASSEGEYYEQY
TRBV10-3	TRBJ2-7	.	AIKRDRESYEQY
TRBV7-8	TRBJ1-2	.	ASSFGTGSHYGYT
TRBV28	TRBJ1-2	.	ASSFSLSYGYT
TRBV27	TRBJ2-7	.	ASSLAGGVSNEQY
TRBV28	TRBJ2-7	.	ASRPGLSWGEQY
TRBV7-3	TRBJ2-2	.	ASSSHWGNTGELF
TRBV9	TRBJ2-7	few	ASSVDELAGVSGEQY
TRBV19	TRBJ2-5	.	ASRALAGGETQY
TRBV7-9	TRBJ1-3	.	ASIPLRRGNTIY
TRBV10-3	TRBJ2-7	.	AISRSGAYEQY
TRBV27	TRBJ2-3	.	ASSPRQREIWDTQY
TRBV6-5	TRBJ2-7	.	ASSYRATYEQY
TRBV7-2	TRBJ2-7	.	ASSLAAVTSHEQY
TRBV29-1	TRBJ1-4	.	SVGTAEKLF
TRBV9	TRBJ2-7	.	ASSVAGTQQSEQY
TRBV2	TRBJ2-1	.	ASSVAASGNNEQF
TRBV3-1/TRBV3-2	TRBJ1-3	.	ASSQVGGNTIY
TRBV11-2	TRBJ2-1	few	ASSRGASGNNEQF
TRBV6-5	TRBJ1-6	.	ASQDGSHYNSPLH
TRBV6-5	TRBJ2-1	.	ASSYAALGTYNEQF
TRBV28	TRBJ2-2	.	ASWTSGYTGELF
TRBV4-2	TRBJ1-5	.	ASSQVVNQPQH
TRBV2	TRBJ2-5	.	ASTTAGGTRTQY
TRBV27	TRBJ2-1	.	ASSQALGTQF
TRBV4-3	TRBJ2-2	.	ASSRDRDTGELF
TRBV6-1	TRBJ2-2	once	ASSEVAGGNTGELF